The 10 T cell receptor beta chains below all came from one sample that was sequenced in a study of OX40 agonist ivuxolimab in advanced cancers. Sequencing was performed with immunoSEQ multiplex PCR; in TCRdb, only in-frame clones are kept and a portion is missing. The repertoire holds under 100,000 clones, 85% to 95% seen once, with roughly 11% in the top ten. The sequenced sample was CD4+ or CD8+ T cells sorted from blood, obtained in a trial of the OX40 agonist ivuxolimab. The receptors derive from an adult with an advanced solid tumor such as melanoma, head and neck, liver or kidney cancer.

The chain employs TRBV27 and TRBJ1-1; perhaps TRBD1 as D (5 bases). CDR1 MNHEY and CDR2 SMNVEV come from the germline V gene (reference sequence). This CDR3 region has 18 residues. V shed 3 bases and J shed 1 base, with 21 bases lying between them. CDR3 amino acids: CASSFAGTGVGPNTEAFF. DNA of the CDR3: TGTGCCAGCAGTTTCGCCGGGACCGGGGTGGGGCCGAACACTGAAGCTTTCTTT.

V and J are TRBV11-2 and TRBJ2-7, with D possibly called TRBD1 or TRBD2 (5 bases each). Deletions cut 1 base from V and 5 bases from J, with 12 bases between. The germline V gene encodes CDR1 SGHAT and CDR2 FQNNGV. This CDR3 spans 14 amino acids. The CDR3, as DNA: TGTGCCAGCAGCTTAGGCCAGGGACCCCACGAGCAGTACTTC. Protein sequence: CASSLGQGPHEQYF.

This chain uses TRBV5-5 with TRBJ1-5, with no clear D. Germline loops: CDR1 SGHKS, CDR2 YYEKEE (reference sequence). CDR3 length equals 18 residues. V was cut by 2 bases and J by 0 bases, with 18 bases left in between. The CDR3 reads CASSFGPSGGYSNQPQHF. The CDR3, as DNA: TGTGCCAGCAGCTTCGGACCCTCAGGCGGGTATAGCAATCAGCCCCAGCATTTT.

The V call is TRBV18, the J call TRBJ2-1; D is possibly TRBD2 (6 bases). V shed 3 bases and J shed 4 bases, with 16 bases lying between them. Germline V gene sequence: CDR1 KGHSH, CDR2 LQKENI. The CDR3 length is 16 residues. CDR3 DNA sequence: TGTGCCAGCTCACCCGCGTTGTCTAGCGCTTACAATGAGCAGTTCTTC. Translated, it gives CASSPALSSAYNEQFF.

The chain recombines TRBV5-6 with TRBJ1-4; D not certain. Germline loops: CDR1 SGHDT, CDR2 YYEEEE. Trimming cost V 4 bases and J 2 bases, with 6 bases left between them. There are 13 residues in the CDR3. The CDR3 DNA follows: TGTGCCAGCAGCCCCCACACTAATGAAAAACTGTTTTTT. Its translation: CASSPHTNEKLFF. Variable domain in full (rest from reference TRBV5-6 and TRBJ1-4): DAGVTQSPTHLIKTRGQQVTLRCSPKSGHDTVSWYQQALGQGPQFIFQYYEEEERQRGNFPDRFSGHQFPNYSSELNVNALLLGDSALYLCASSPHTNEKLFFGSGTQLSVL.

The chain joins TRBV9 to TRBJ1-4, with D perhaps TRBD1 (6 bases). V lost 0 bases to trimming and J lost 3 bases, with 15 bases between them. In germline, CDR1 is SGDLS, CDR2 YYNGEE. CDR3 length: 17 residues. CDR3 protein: CASSVGAGAFANEKLFF. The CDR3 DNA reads TGTGCCAGCAGCGTAGGGGCAGGGGCCTTTGCTAATGAAAAACTGTTTTTT.

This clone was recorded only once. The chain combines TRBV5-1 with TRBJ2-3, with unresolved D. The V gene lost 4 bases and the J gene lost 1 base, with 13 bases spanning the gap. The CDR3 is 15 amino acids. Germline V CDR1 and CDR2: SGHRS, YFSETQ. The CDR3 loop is CASSGSGEGTDTQYF. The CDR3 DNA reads TGCGCCAGCAGCGGATCGGGTGAGGGCACAGATACGCAGTATTTT. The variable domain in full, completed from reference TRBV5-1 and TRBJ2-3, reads KAGVTQTPRYLIKTRGQQVTLSCSPISGHRSVSWYQQTPGQGLQFLFEYFSETQRNKGNFPGRFSGRQFSNSRSEMNVSTLELGDSALYLCASSGSGEGTDTQYFGPGTRLTVL.

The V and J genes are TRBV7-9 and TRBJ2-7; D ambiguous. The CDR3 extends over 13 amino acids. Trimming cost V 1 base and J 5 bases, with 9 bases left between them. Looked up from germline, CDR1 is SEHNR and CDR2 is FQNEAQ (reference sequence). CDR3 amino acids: CASSLESRNEQYF. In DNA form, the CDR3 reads TGTGCCAGCAGCTTAGAATCCCGAAACGAGCAGTACTTC.

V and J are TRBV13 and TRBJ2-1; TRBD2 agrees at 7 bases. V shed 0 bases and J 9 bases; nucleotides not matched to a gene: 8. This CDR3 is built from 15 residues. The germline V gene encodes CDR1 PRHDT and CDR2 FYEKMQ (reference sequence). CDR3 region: CASSLGQARTSEQFF. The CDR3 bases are TGTGCCAGCAGCTTAGGCCAGGCCAGGACTAGTGAGCAGTTCTTC.

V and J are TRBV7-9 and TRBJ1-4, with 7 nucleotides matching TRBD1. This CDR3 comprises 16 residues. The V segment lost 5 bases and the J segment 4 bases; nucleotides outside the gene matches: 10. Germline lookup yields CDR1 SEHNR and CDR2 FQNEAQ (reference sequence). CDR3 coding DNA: TGTGCCAGCAGCGAACCCAAACAGGGGTTTAATGAAAAACTGTTTTTT. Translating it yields CASSEPKQGFNEKLFF. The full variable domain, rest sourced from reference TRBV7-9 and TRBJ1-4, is DTGVSQNPRHKITKRGQNVTFRCDPISEHNRLYWYRQTLGQGPEFLTYFQNEAQLEKSRLLSDRFSAERPKGSFSTLEIQRTEQGDSAMYLCASSEPKQGFNEKLFFGSGTQLSVL.